The present T cell receptor beta chain was sequenced within a study of PD-L1 blockade in urothelial cancer. Across the whole study: Prior chemotherapy ranged from 0 to 3 regimens per patient. Whole-study results and caveats: When pretreatment blood TCR clonality was below the median, it predicted better survival.

Enrolled patients showed locally advanced or metastatic urothelial carcinoma. With regard to this clone: Antigen unknown.

Synthetic TCR analog templates were spiked into all PCRs individually. Profiling relied on immunoSEQ multiplex PCR, and the TCRdb table lists in-frame clones only, not all of them. This sample has tens of thousands of clones, with nearly 90% found just once. The sequencing used PBMCs, collected around atezolizumab (anti-PD-L1) treatment. This receptor was identified in a man aged 60 to 75 with urothelial cancer.

CDR3 DNA sequence: TGTGCCAGCTCCCCCGGGACAGGGGCTACAGGTGAGCAGTTCTTC. Its translation is CASSPGTGATGEQFF. The gene calls are TRBV18 and TRBJ2-1, with TRBD1 identical over 10 bases. This CDR3 is 15 amino acids long. V dropped 6 bases and J dropped 9; count of bases not matched to a gene: 11. CDR1 is KGHSH and CDR2 is LQKENI in the germline V gene. The complete variable domain, with remaining parts taken from reference TRBV18 and TRBJ2-1, reads NAGVMQNPRHLVRRRGQEARLRCSPMKGHSHVYWYRQLPEEGLKFMVYLQKENIIDESGMPKERFSAEFPKEGPSILRIQQVVRGDSAAYFCASSPGTGATGEQFFGPGTRLTVL.